One and the same sample provided the 25 T cell receptor beta chains below, sequenced in a study of T cells in Graves' hyperthyroidism and ophthalmopathy. The TCR beta CDR3 regions underwent amplification using RNA transcripts as the source. Initially, a first-round RT-PCR of the TCR CDR3 employed the HTBI primer set. TCRdb re-called the multiplex PCR reads through MiXCR, storing one row per CDR3 protein. The repertoire consists of around 600,000 distinct CDR3 sequences, with approximately 14% occurring once and the leading ten covering approximately 7%. Sequencing was done on a sample of blood. The receptors originated from a woman aged 25 to 39 with Graves' hyperthyroidism.

This clonotype was counted between two and nine times. The chain recombines TRBV29-1 with TRBJ1-2; D remains ambiguous. CDR3 size: 14 residues. Germline V lookup: CDR1 SQVTM, CDR2 ANQGSEA. The V and J ends lost 3 bases and 0 bases respectively, with 11 bases between them. CDR3 nucleotides: TGCAGCGTTGAGTTGGCACCTCCTAACTATGGCTACACCTTC. This translates into CSVELAPPNYGYTF.

This chain uses TRBV19 with TRBJ2-3, with 10 bases fitting TRBD1. The CDR3 spans 16 residues. Trimming at V came to 5 bases and at J to 3 bases, leaving 8 bases not matched to a gene. Germline values: CDR1 LNHDA, CDR2 SQIVND (reference sequence). In nucleotides, the CDR3 is TGTGCCAGTAGTGAGGACAGGGGGTCAACTACAGATACGCAGTATTTT. Amino acid sequence: CASSEDRGSTTDTQYF.

Many counts were recorded for this clonotype. The chain carries TRBV11-2 and TRBJ2-3; possibly TRBD1 or TRBD2 for D (5 bases each). CDR1 SGHAT and CDR2 FQNNGV come from the germline V gene. The CDR3 spans 18 residues. V was trimmed by 4 bases and J by 2 bases, leaving 22 bases between them. The CDR3 loop reads CASSYLGWDLEPTDTQYF. As DNA, the CDR3 is TGTGCCAGCAGCTACCTCGGGTGGGACCTTGAGCCCACAGATACGCAGTATTTT.

The table lists this clonotype with a few counts. This chain links TRBV28 with TRBJ2-5, with a weak D call TRBD2 (7 bases). Germline V gives CDR1 MDHEN, CDR2 SYDVKM. The germline V and J ends were trimmed by 9 bases and 2 bases, with 16 bases remaining between them. CDR3 length: 14 amino acids. The CDR3 loop reads CASGEGETQETQYF. The CDR3 nucleotides read TGTGCCAGTGGGGAGGGGGAGACACAAGAGACCCAGTACTTC.

This clonotype was observed at least ten times. V and J are TRBV20-1 and TRBJ2-1, with 9 bases identical to TRBD2. Germline CDR1 is DFQATT and CDR2 is SNEGSKA (reference sequence). This CDR3 has 14 amino acids. V shed 6 bases and J 2 bases; nucleotides not matched to a gene: 5. As DNA, the CDR3 is TGCAGTGCGGCGACTAGCGGAGCCTACAATGAGCAGTTCTTC. This codes for CSAATSGAYNEQFF.

This chain links TRBV11-2 with TRBJ2-7; D is unresolved. This CDR3 spans 11 amino acids. The germline V and J ends were trimmed by 1 base and 8 bases, with 6 bases remaining between them. Germline V gives CDR1 SGHAT, CDR2 FQNNGV. The CDR3 loop is CASSLVRQQYF. CDR3 DNA: TGTGCCAGCAGCTTAGTTAGGCAGCAGTACTTC.

Only a few counts were recorded for this clonotype. The chain combines TRBV5-4 with TRBJ2-3; 11 nucleotides match TRBD1. The CDR3 length is 14 residues. J was trimmed by 7 bases and V by 4 bases; bases with no gene match: 5. Germline V gives CDR1 SGHNT, CDR2 YYREEE (reference sequence). The CDR3 here is CASSPDRGRNTQYF. Here the CDR3 DNA reads TGTGCCAGCAGCCCGGACAGGGGGCGGAATACGCAGTATTTT.

This clonotype was counted at least ten times. The V and J genes are TRBV28 and TRBJ2-7; D remains ambiguous. The CDR3 contains 13 residues. Trimming took 3 bases from V and 1 from J, leaving 7 bases between them. Germline V CDR1 and CDR2: MDHEN, SYDVKM. This CDR3 is CASSFIRSYEQYF. Here the CDR3 DNA reads TGTGCCAGCAGTTTTATACGTTCCTACGAGCAGTACTTC.

In its sample, this clonotype was seen a few times. This rearrangement joins TRBV4-1 to TRBJ2-7; TRBD1 is a possible D gene (5 bases). V dropped 0 bases and J dropped 12 bases, with 12 bases sitting between them. Germline loops: CDR1 MGHRA, CDR2 YSYEKL. CDR3 size: 12 residues. CDR3 nucleotide sequence: TGCGCCAGCAGCCAAGATGGACACCCGCGGTACTTC. Protein: CASSQDGHPRYF.

The table lists this clonotype with a count of one. This rearrangement joins TRBV20-1 to TRBJ1-2; D gene uncertain. The V gene's germline CDR1 is DFQATT and CDR2 SNEGSKA (reference sequence). V lost 1 base to trimming and J lost 6 bases, with 6 bases between them. CDR3 length: 11 residues. This CDR3 is CSARVKNGYTF. The CDR3 DNA sequence: TGCAGTGCTAGAGTCAAAAATGGCTACACCTTC.

This clonotype was seen a few times. This chain links TRBV19 with TRBJ1-1, with D possibly matching TRBD1 (5 bases). Germline values: CDR1 LNHDA, CDR2 SQIVND (reference sequence). This CDR3 spans 13 amino acids. With 3 bases removed from V and 7 bases from J, the gap between germline ends came to 12 bases. The CDR3 protein is CASSMGWGDEAFF. The CDR3 DNA follows: TGTGCCAGTAGTATGGGATGGGGGGATGAAGCTTTCTTT.

In its sample, this clonotype was seen a few times. J is TRBJ2-2 and V is TRBV4-2; maybe TRBD2 (5 bases). In germline, CDR1 is LGHNA, CDR2 YNFKEQ. The CDR3 runs 17 residues. The V end lost 3 bases, the J end lost 0 bases, and 14 bases lay between the germline ends. The DNA for the CDR3 is TGTGCCAGCAGCCATTCGGTCGGAGGTTCGAACACCGGGGAGCTGTTTTTT. Translation: CASSHSVGGSNTGELFF.

This clonotype was found a few times. The gene calls are TRBV7-3 and TRBJ2-1, with 7 bases aligning to TRBD1. Germline trimming cut 5 bases from V and 7 bases from J; bases unmatched to any gene: 8. This CDR3 contains 14 residues. Germline V gives CDR1 SGHTA, CDR2 FQGTGA. The CDR3 nucleotides are TGTGCCAGCAGCCTCGGGACAGAAGGGAATGAGCAGTTCTTC. It yields the protein CASSLGTEGNEQFF.

This clonotype came up a few times. The V and J genes are TRBV24-1 and TRBJ1-1; TRBD1 might be the D (5 bases). Germline loops: CDR1 KGHDR, CDR2 SFDVKD. The CDR3 runs to 13 residues. V was clipped by 7 bases and J by 3 bases, with 11 bases between them. CDR3 DNA sequence: TGTGCCACCAGGTTCGGGGGGGACACTGAAGCTTTCTTT. Its protein product is CATRFGGDTEAFF.

The V call is TRBV20-1, the J call TRBJ1-6, with D perhaps matching TRBD1 (5 bases). Between the trimmed V and J ends, which lost 2 bases and 6 bases, there was a span of 11 bases. Germline-derived CDR1 and CDR2 are DFQATT and SNEGSKA (reference sequence). The CDR3 covers 14 residues. In nucleotides, the CDR3 is TGCAGTGCTAGAATCCAGGGCTCTAATTCACCCCTCCACTTT. Protein: CSARIQGSNSPLHF.

This clonotype was seen more than once but under ten times. The CDR3 spells CASSDSGNTEAFF. The DNA for the CDR3 is TGTGCCAGCAGTGACTCGGGTAACACTGAAGCTTTCTTT. The chain employs TRBV6-4 and TRBJ1-1; D not certain. The germline V gene encodes CDR1 MRHNA and CDR2 SNTAGT. The CDR3 loop spans 13 amino acids. The V and J ends lost 0 bases and 2 bases respectively, with 4 bases between them.

The chain joins TRBV18 to TRBJ1-4, with TRBD1 matching 7 bases. CDR1 and CDR2 (germline): KGHSH, LQKENI. Trimming cost V 1 base and J 0 bases; bases outside gene matches: 5. The CDR3 sequence is 17 residues long. CDR3 region: CASSPQGQLATNEKLFF. The DNA for the CDR3 is TGTGCCAGCTCACCACAGGGACAGCTTGCAACTAATGAAAAACTGTTTTTT.

This clonotype was recorded at least ten times. CDR3 sequence reads: CASSPNPGLNTGELFF. The CDR3 DNA is TGTGCCAGCAGCCCAAACCCGGGACTGAACACCGGGGAGCTGTTTTTT. This sequence joins TRBV7-2 and TRBJ2-2, with D tentatively TRBD2 (6 bases). The CDR3 covers 16 residues. CDR1 is SGHTA, CDR2 FQGNSA, per germline. V shed 5 bases and J shed 1 base, with 14 bases lying between them. The variable domain in full, with the rest retrieved from reference TRBV7-2 and TRBJ2-2, is GAGVSQSPSNKVTEKGKDVELRCDPISGHTALYWYRQSLGQGLEFLIYFQGNSAPDKSGLPSDRFSAERTGGSVSTLTIQRTQQEDSAVYLCASSPNPGLNTGELFFGEGSRLTVL.

The chain recombines TRBV9 with TRBJ2-7; the D gene is possibly TRBD1 (6 bases). The CDR3 has 14 residues. V lost 4 bases, J lost 2 bases, and 13 bases lay in between. Germline V gene lookup returns CDR1 SGDLS and CDR2 YYNGEE. Here the CDR3 DNA reads TGTGCCAGCAGCCCCCGGACAGATCCCTACGAGCAGTACTTC. The encoded protein is CASSPRTDPYEQYF.

With regard to this clonotype: This may be a read error, as it is one base from a much larger clone. Likely a read error: the CDR3 ends without its conserved phenylalanine or tryptophan. The V call is TRBV5-1, the J call TRBJ2-2, with D possibly matching TRBD2 (5 bases). The CDR3 has 13 residues. CDR1 and CDR2 (germline): SGHRS, YFSETQ. Trimming took off 2 bases at V and 4 bases at J, with 6 bases between the two ends. The CDR3 is CASSFGGTGELFS. DNA of the CDR3: TGCGCCAGCAGCTTCGGAGGCACCGGGGAGCTGTTTTCT.

The genes are TRBV6-1 and TRBJ2-1; 10 nucleotides agree with TRBD2. The CDR3 is 16 residues long. J lost 3 bases, V lost 5 bases, and 7 bases had no gene match. The germline V gene encodes CDR1 MNHNS and CDR2 SASEGT. CDR3 DNA sequence: TGTGCCAGCAGTACCCCCAGGACTAGCGGCTACAATGAGCAGTTCTTC. The encoded protein is CASSTPRTSGYNEQFF.

This sequence joins TRBV20-1 and TRBJ2-1; the match to TRBD2 covers 9 bases. CDR3 length: 16 residues. V was pared by 0 bases and J by 6 bases, with 9 bases of the junction left unmatched. CDR1 and CDR2 (germline): DFQATT, SNEGSKA (reference sequence). CDR3 loop: CSARDPGREGTNEQFF. The DNA of the CDR3 is TGCAGTGCTAGAGATCCGGGGCGGGAGGGAACCAATGAGCAGTTCTTC.

This clonotype was recorded at least ten times. The chain employs TRBV27 and TRBJ1-2, with a tentative D call TRBD1 (6 bases). V lost 5 bases and J lost 4, with 14 bases in between. CDR3 length: 14 amino acids. Germline V CDR1 and CDR2: MNHEY, SMNVEV (reference sequence). This CDR3 is CASSPRGPIYGYTF. The CDR3 nucleotides are TGTGCCAGCAGTCCCCGGGGGCCCATCTATGGCTACACCTTC.

Ten or more counts support this clonotype. The chain couples TRBV7-2 to TRBJ2-1, with 8 positions matching TRBD2. This CDR3 contains 15 residues. V lost 0 bases and J lost 8; bases outside the gene matches: 6. Germline CDR1 and CDR2: SGHTA and FQGNSA. DNA of the CDR3: TGTGCCAGCAGCTTAGCAGCGACGGGGGGGTATGAGCAGTTCTTC. Its protein product is CASSLAATGGYEQFF. Supplemented by reference TRBV7-2 and TRBJ2-1, the full variable domain reads GAGVSQSPSNKVTEKGKDVELRCDPISGHTALYWYRQSLGQGLEFLIYFQGNSAPDKSGLPSDRFSAERTGGSVSTLTIQRTQQEDSAVYLCASSLAATGGYEQFFGPGTRLTVL.

As for this clonotype: A read error may explain this, as a much larger clone is one base away. This sequence joins TRBV12-3 or TRBV12-4 and TRBJ2-3, with 10 bases aligning to TRBD2. The CDR3 length is 16 residues. J gave up 6 bases and V 3 bases, and 9 bases lay outside the gene matches. The chain's CDR3 is CASSFLLAGRRDTQYF. CDR3 sequence (DNA): TGTGCCAGCAGTTTTTTACTAGCGGGAAGGAGGGATACGCAGTATTTT.